This T cell receptor beta chain was recorded in a study of blood T cells in healthy people across ages. Study results and caveats: The CMV status of each donor remained undetermined, and this could have confounded shifts in expanded clonotypes.

For the second PCR, which ran for about 6 to 11 cycles, a sample-barcoded 5' primer and a J-beta primer mix were used. Each CDR3 protein is one row after TCRdb ran MiXCR on the 5' RACE reads. This table has about 630,000 distinct CDR3 sequences, under 25% appearing once. Many counts were recorded for this clonotype. The antigen is unknown. CDR1 is SGHTA, CDR2 FQGNSA, per germline. This CDR3 has 17 residues. V lost 5 bases to trimming and J lost 7 bases; unmatched junction nucleotides: 13. The clonotype comes from a man in his 70s in good health. The sample was blood. The V call is TRBV7-2, the J call TRBJ2-4, with 11 bases fitting TRBD2. CDR3 nucleotide sequence: TGTGCCAGCAGCCTGGGGGTAGCGGGAGGGACGGGGAACATTCAGTACTTC. Translated: CASSLGVAGGTGNIQYF. The entire variable domain, with the rest obtained from reference TRBV7-2 and TRBJ2-4, is as follows: GAGVSQSPSNKVTEKGKDVELRCDPISGHTALYWYRQSLGQGLEFLIYFQGNSAPDKSGLPSDRFSAERTGGSVSTLTIQRTQQEDSAVYLCASSLGVAGGTGNIQYFGAGTRLSVL.